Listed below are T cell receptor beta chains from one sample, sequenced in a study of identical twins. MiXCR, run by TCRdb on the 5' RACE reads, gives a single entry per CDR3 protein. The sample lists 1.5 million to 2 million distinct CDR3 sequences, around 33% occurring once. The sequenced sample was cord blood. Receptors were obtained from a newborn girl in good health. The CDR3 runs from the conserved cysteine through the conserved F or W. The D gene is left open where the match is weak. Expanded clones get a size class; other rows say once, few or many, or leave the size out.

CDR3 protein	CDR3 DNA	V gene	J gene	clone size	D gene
CASSLGGWKNTEAFF	TGTGCCAGCAGTTTGGGGGGCTGGAAGAACACTGAAGCTTTCTTT	TRBV27	TRBJ1-1	.	.
CASSLSPSTGLYGYTF	TGCGCCAGCAGCTTGTCCCCCTCGACAGGGCTCTATGGCTACACCTTC	TRBV5-1	TRBJ1-2	.	TRBD1
CASSLEAVDTQFF	TGTGCCAGCAGTTTAGAGGCAGTAGATACGCAGTTCTTC	TRBV12-3/TRBV12-4	TRBJ2-1	.	.
CASSWGTNYEQYF	TGTGCCAGCAGTTGGGGGACTAACTACGAGCAGTACTTC	TRBV27	TRBJ2-7	.	TRBD2
CASSLDRGRDNSPLHF	TGTGCCAGCAGTTTGGACAGGGGCAGGGATAATTCACCCCTCCACTTT	TRBV12-3/TRBV12-4	TRBJ1-6	few	TRBD1
CASSHSGTGEKLFF	TGTGCCAGCAGCCACTCCGGGACAGGTGAAAAACTGTTTTTT	TRBV12-3/TRBV12-4	TRBJ1-4	.	TRBD1
CASRNWRDNQPQHF	TGTGCCAGCAGAAACTGGAGGGACAATCAGCCCCAGCATTTT	TRBV28	TRBJ1-5	.	.
CSARRGRGSYEQYF	TGCAGTGCTAGAAGGGGCAGGGGATCCTACGAGCAGTACTTC	TRBV20-1	TRBJ2-7	once	.
CASSLRSGGAHNEQFF	TGTGCCAGCAGCTTACGTAGCGGGGGGGCCCACAATGAGCAGTTCTTC	TRBV11-2	TRBJ2-1	.	TRBD2
CSAGGATGTQETQYF	TGCAGTGCGGGAGGGGCGACAGGTACCCAAGAGACCCAGTACTTC	TRBV20-1	TRBJ2-5	few	.
CAIRWEGSSYNEQYF	TGTGCCATCAGATGGGAGGGTAGCTCCTACAATGAGCAGTACTTC	TRBV10-3	TRBJ2-7	.	TRBD2
CASSSSPGNQPQHF	TGTGCCAGCAGCTCCTCTCCCGGGAATCAGCCCCAGCATTTT	TRBV5-5	TRBJ1-5	few	.
CASSPSRTGNTEAFF	TGTGCCAGCAGCCCCTCCCGGACAGGGAACACTGAAGCTTTCTTT	TRBV7-9	TRBJ1-1	few	TRBD1
CASSPPGGPHEQFF	TGTGCCAGCTCACCACCGGGAGGGCCTCATGAGCAGTTCTTC	TRBV18	TRBJ2-1	.	TRBD2
CASGPTGLETQYF	TGTGCCAGCGGTCCGACAGGGTTGGAGACCCAGTACTTC	TRBV27	TRBJ2-5	.	TRBD1
CASRKTGAEFEKLFF	TGTGCCAGCAGGAAAACAGGGGCGGAATTTGAAAAACTGTTTTTT	TRBV27	TRBJ1-4	.	TRBD1
CASSQDRGALTGELFF	TGTGCCAGCAGCCAAGATCGAGGGGCCCTCACCGGGGAGCTGTTTTTT	TRBV4-2	TRBJ2-2	once	.
CASSLNGAPNEKLFF	TGTGCCAGCAGCTTGAACGGGGCTCCTAATGAAAAACTGTTTTTT	TRBV5-4	TRBJ1-4	few	.
CASSLGGFGSDTQYF	TGTGCCAGCAGTTTAGGAGGTTTTGGGTCAGATACGCAGTATTTT	TRBV12-3/TRBV12-4	TRBJ2-3	many	.
CASSGVSGELFF	TGTGCCAGCAGTGGGGTATCCGGGGAGCTGTTTTTT	TRBV2	TRBJ2-2	.	.
CASTATTDYNEKLFF	TGTGCCAGCACCGCTACGACGGATTATAATGAAAAACTGTTTTTT	TRBV11-2	TRBJ1-4	few	.
CASSDLLAPYNEQFF	TGTGCCAGCAGTGATTTGCTAGCGCCCTACAATGAGCAGTTCTTC	TRBV6-4	TRBJ2-1	few	.
CSVEWTGGYEQYF	TGCAGCGTTGAGTGGACAGGGGGTTACGAGCAGTACTTC	TRBV29-1	TRBJ2-7	few	TRBD1
CASSLAFLYSTDTQYF	TGTGCCAGCAGCTTAGCTTTTTTGTATAGCACAGATACGCAGTATTTT	TRBV7-9	TRBJ2-3	.	.
CSETSGKGEQYF	TGCAGTGAGACTAGCGGCAAAGGGGAGCAGTACTTC	TRBV20-1	TRBJ2-5	.	TRBD2
CASSVQLAGVTGELFF	TGTGCCAGCAGCGTCCAACTAGCGGGGGTCACCGGGGAGCTGTTTTTT	TRBV9	TRBJ2-2	.	TRBD2
CASSSGQINQPQHF	TGTGCCAGCAGCTCAGGTCAGATCAATCAGCCCCAGCATTTT	TRBV13	TRBJ1-5	.	.
CASSSLSGSVYNEQFF	TGTGCCAGCAGCTCCCTTAGCGGGAGTGTCTACAATGAGCAGTTCTTC	TRBV7-2	TRBJ2-1	.	TRBD2
CSAPFGQGSYEQYF	TGCAGTGCACCCTTCGGACAGGGCTCCTACGAGCAGTACTTC	TRBV20-1	TRBJ2-7	few	TRBD1
CASSDDGGYYGYTF	TGTGCCAGCAGTGATGATGGGGGGTACTATGGCTACACCTTC	TRBV25-1	TRBJ1-2	few	.
CSATFGGNPYEQYF	TGCAGCGCCACTTTCGGGGGAAACCCCTACGAGCAGTACTTC	TRBV29-1	TRBJ2-7	.	.
CASSQGDGVKNIQYF	TGTGCCAGCAGCCAAGGGGACGGGGTGAAAAACATTCAGTACTTC	TRBV3-1	TRBJ2-4	.	.
CASSFKRGATDTQYF	TGCGCCAGCAGCTTTAAGCGGGGGGCCACAGATACGCAGTATTTT	TRBV5-1	TRBJ2-3	.	TRBD2
CASSQDELAPTYEQYF	TGCGCCAGCAGCCAAGATGAGCTAGCGCCTACCTACGAGCAGTACTTC	TRBV4-1	TRBJ2-7	few	.
CASSLAVGTLYEQFF	TGTGCCAGCAGCTTAGCGGTCGGGACTCTCTATGAGCAGTTCTTC	TRBV7-8	TRBJ2-1	.	.
CASRTSGTTYEQYF	TGTGCCAGCAGGACTAGCGGGACAACCTACGAGCAGTACTTC	TRBV12-3/TRBV12-4	TRBJ2-7	many	TRBD2
CSARDPGLAGGSYTGELFF	TGCAGTGCTAGAGACCCCGGGCTAGCGGGAGGGTCCTACACCGGGGAGCTGTTTTTT	TRBV20-1	TRBJ2-2	.	TRBD2
CASSQARGVGYTF	TGTGCCAGCAGCCAAGCGCGGGGGGTCGGCTACACCTTC	TRBV3-1	TRBJ1-2	few	.
CASSYLGGDNEQYF	TGTGCCAGCAGTTACTTGGGGGGGGACAATGAGCAGTACTTC	TRBV6-6	TRBJ2-7	.	.
CASSPAVEANVLTF	TGTGCCAGCAGCCCCGCCGTCGAGGCCAACGTCCTGACTTTC	TRBV7-6	TRBJ2-6	.	.
CASSFWTGTGVEAGANVLTF	TGTGCCAGCAGTTTTTGGACCGGGACAGGGGTTGAGGCTGGGGCCAACGTCCTGACTTTC	TRBV28	TRBJ2-6	few	TRBD1
CASSYFRTTRGSYEQYF	TGTGCCAGCAGTTACTTCCGGACAACAAGGGGCTCCTACGAGCAGTACTTC	TRBV6-2/TRBV6-3	TRBJ2-7	.	.
CASSFPYLGLYNEQFF	TGTGCCAGCAGCTTTCCTTATCTCGGGCTGTACAATGAGCAGTTCTTC	TRBV7-9	TRBJ2-1	.	.
CASSARDSQSYEQYF	TGTGCCAGCAGTGCCCGGGACAGTCAATCCTACGAGCAGTACTTC	TRBV12-3/TRBV12-4	TRBJ2-7	few	TRBD1
CASSQRTGNGYTF	TGCGCCAGCAGCCAACGGACAGGGAATGGCTACACCTTC	TRBV5-1	TRBJ1-2	many	TRBD1
CASSLAGPPLAKNIQYF	TGCGCCAGCAGCTTGGCCGGCCCCCCCCTAGCCAAAAACATTCAGTACTTC	TRBV5-1	TRBJ2-4	.	.
CASSLAGTSGYEQYF	TGCGCCAGCAGCTTGGCCGGGACTAGCGGCTACGAGCAGTACTTC	TRBV5-1	TRBJ2-7	many	TRBD2
CASSSSSTGGNEQYF	TGTGCCAGCAGTTCTAGCTCAACAGGGGGCAATGAGCAGTACTTC	TRBV6-5	TRBJ2-5	.	TRBD1
CASSFRGGAAFEQFF	TGTGCCAGTAGTTTCCGCGGGGGGGCCGCCTTTGAGCAGTTCTTC	TRBV19	TRBJ2-1	few	TRBD2
CATSDSRDRVETQFF	TGTGCCACCAGTGATTCTCGGGACAGGGTGGAGACCCAGTTCTTC	TRBV24-1	TRBJ2-1	.	TRBD1
CASSVGLALTEETQYF	TGTGCCAGCAGCGTAGGACTAGCCCTGACGGAAGAGACCCAGTACTTC	TRBV9	TRBJ2-5	few	TRBD2
CASSAPPGQADGYTF	TGTGCCAGCAGCGCACCGCCGGGACAGGCGGATGGCTACACCTTC	TRBV5-4	TRBJ1-2	few	TRBD1
CASSPHRVGELFF	TGTGCCAGCAGCCCTCACAGGGTCGGGGAGCTGTTTTTT	TRBV12-3/TRBV12-4	TRBJ2-2	.	.
CASSFAGPRYNEQFF	TGTGCCAGCAGTTTCGCGGGACCCCGCTACAATGAGCAGTTCTTC	TRBV6-5	TRBJ2-1	.	.
CASSVVAPYNEQYF	TGTGCCAGCAGCGTAGTAGCCCCCTACAATGAGCAGTACTTC	TRBV7-9	TRBJ2-7	.	.